Sequencing of this T cell receptor (beta chain) was carried out in a study of T cell responses to AZD1222 COVID-19 vaccine (dated by TCRdb to about 2021). For context, the study as a whole: AZD1222 recipients whose second dose came at about 4 weeks and those whose second dose came at about 12 weeks were combined into one group, since spike-specific TCR depth and breadth did not differ between the two schedules. Trial participants were enrolled by age into 18-55, 56-69 and 70-plus year subgroups, with 148, 28 and 57 TCR-sequenced participants respectively. A total of 230 to 250 trial participants underwent TCR sequencing, of whom some 210 received two doses of AZD1222 and around 26 received two doses of the MenACWY control vaccine. Results and caveats for the whole study, not just this receptor: A significant rise in spike-specific TCR breadth and depth was observed after two AZD1222 doses relative to day 0 and relative to MenACWY recipients. Participants were mostly white British, with more females than males. The authors suggested clonal diversity may have been underestimated. Reportedly, close to half of the unique spike-specific TCRs recognized epitopes lying outside the regions that are mutated in the B.1.351 and B.1.1.7 variants. Because no day 14 peak-response samples were available, the repertoires could be characterized only after the peak T cell response. The whole spike protein was spanned by vaccine-associated CD4 TCRs, and dominant responses were seen in regions 160-218 and 743-854. Only five to seven AZD1222 recipients were SARS-CoV-2 seropositive at baseline, limiting conclusions about previously exposed vaccinees. The 56-69-year group was small, and its depth increase did not reach significance, likely because of low power.

The meaning of the sample's time point label: baseline before first vaccination. Samples from vaccinated people were obtained from the UK trials COV001 and COV002, which included a single-blind randomized controlled phase 2/3 trial of AZD1222 (ChAdOx1 nCoV-19) in healthy adults. For TCRbeta chain sequencing, PBMC samples from trial participants were taken at day 0 and at day 28 after the second dose. Regarding this clone: The specificity of this receptor is unknown. No clone much larger than this one lies a single base away; base qualities are absent.

The CDR3 regions of human TCRbeta chains were subjected to immunosequencing. In the paper's pipeline: TCRs in the repertoires were compared against a reference library of SARS-CoV-2-specific TCRs that had been generated with the MIRA antigen-specificity platform. Breadth was defined as the fraction of unique TCRs that were SARS-CoV-2-associated. Depth was defined as the fraction of total T cells that were SARS-CoV-2-associated. Using the MIRA data, each spike-specific TCR was mapped to the spike region that the TCR reacts to and placed in a CD4 or CD8 class. Log10-transformed breadth and depth values were compared by one-way ANOVA with Sidak's multiple comparisons tests. This immuneACCESS table, as held by TCRdb, lists in-frame sequences with V and J called but not all clones. Of the missing ones, under half trace to an unresolved V gene in checked studies; the others have no known cause. That table furnishes V, J and clone size, whereas the DNA furnished D and trimming. The sample data list some 120,000 clones, and about 88% of these were observed just once. 25% to 30% of the sample comes from the top ten.

Trimming takes 4 bases off V and 0 bases off J; junction bases not matched to a gene: 12. The CDR3, from cysteine to phenylalanine, totals 18 residues. The DNA shown is the 54-base CDR3, in frame from base 1. The germline V gene provides CDR1 KGHSH and CDR2 LQKENI. The chain employs TRBV18 and TRBJ2-1; TRBD1 matches 7 bases in the middle. This sequence originates from an adult in good health. The sequencing used peripheral blood, collected on day 0 of AZD1222 vaccination. The DNA is as follows: TGTGCCAGCTCACTGCTAAAAAGGGACAGCAGCTCCTACAATGAGCAGTTCTTC. Translation gives CASSLLKRDSSSYNEQFF.